These 18 T cell receptor beta chains were sequenced from one sample in a study of blood T cells in healthy people across ages. A second PCR, run for about 7 to 11 cycles, used a sample-barcoded 5' primer plus a J-beta primer mix. TCRdb re-analysed the 5' RACE reads in MiXCR, keeping a single row per CDR3 protein. The repertoire consists of 800,000 or so distinct CDR3 sequences, with 20% to 25% occurring once and the leading ten covering 3% to 4%. These records were also assigned to another study, of T cells of mothers and their children.

Sequenced material: blood. The source is a boy younger than 18 in good health.

V and J are TRBV2 and TRBJ1-2, with unresolved D. CDR3 length: 13 residues. V lost 6 bases to trimming and J lost 4 bases, with 12 bases between them. Germline CDR1 and CDR2: SNHLY and FYNNEI. The DNA for the CDR3 is TGTGCCAGCAGCCCCGGTCCCGTCTATGGCTACACCTTC. It yields the protein CASSPGPVYGYTF.

The chain uses TRBV7-6 and TRBJ2-2, with a weak D call TRBD2 (5 bases). This CDR3 region has 16 residues. Germline V CDR1 and CDR2: SGHVS, FNYEAQ. Between the trimmed V and J ends, which lost 2 bases and 0 bases, there was a span of 10 bases. The CDR3 nucleotides are TGTGCCAGCAGCTTATCTCGAGGGACGAACACCGGGGAGCTGTTTTTT. Amino acid sequence: CASSLSRGTNTGELFF.

This clonotype has a handful of counts. The chain carries TRBV29-1 and TRBJ2-3, with TRBD1 matching 7 bases. Germline V gene sequence: CDR1 SQVTM, CDR2 ANQGSEA. The CDR3 is 13 residues long. The junction had 4 bases not matched to a gene; V was cut back by 1 base and J by 6 bases. As DNA, the CDR3 is TGCAGCGTTGAAGGTGACAGGGCTGATACGCAGTATTTT. It codes for CSVEGDRADTQYF.

This clonotype was seen only a few times. The chain combines TRBV18 with TRBJ2-1, with TRBD2 matching over 15 bases. Germline V gives CDR1 KGHSH, CDR2 LQKENI. V lost 4 bases to trimming and J lost 15 bases; unmatched junction nucleotides: 10. The CDR3 has 15 residues. As DNA, the CDR3 is TGTGCCAGCTCACGGGGACTAGCGGGAGGAAGTCTCCGGTTCTTC. This codes for CASSRGLAGGSLRFF.

This chain connects TRBV7-9 to TRBJ1-1; D is perhaps TRBD1 (5 bases). The CDR3 runs to 15 residues. Germline lookup yields CDR1 SEHNR and CDR2 FQNEAQ (reference sequence). V was clipped by 5 bases and J by 5 bases, with 18 bases between them. The CDR3 region has the DNA TGTGCCAGCAGCCGCGACGGGGGGGTGAGGACTGAAGCTTTCTTT. Protein: CASSRDGGVRTEAFF.

Only a few counts were recorded for this clonotype. The chain links TRBV5-1 to TRBJ1-4; no firm D call. Germline V gives CDR1 SGHRS, CDR2 YFSETQ. Trimming stripped 2 bases from V and 7 bases from J, with 12 bases between. The CDR3 consists of 14 residues. The CDR3 nucleotides read TGCGCCAGCAGCTTAGGAGGGTTCGGTGAAAAACTGTTTTTT. This sequence encodes CASSLGGFGEKLFF.

The V and J genes are TRBV24-1 and TRBJ2-5; possible D gene TRBD1, 6 bases. The J call may be in error: the DNA end matches TRBJ2-1 better. The CDR3 is 15 residues long. CDR1 and CDR2 (germline): KGHDR, SFDVKD. This CDR3 is CATSVTAGDYNEQFF. CDR3 sequence (DNA): TGTGCCACCAGTGTAACGGCAGGGGACTACAATGAGCAGTTCTTC.

The V gene is TRBV7-9, the J gene TRBJ1-1; weak D call: TRBD1 (5 bases). Germline assignment: CDR1 SEHNR and CDR2 FQNEAQ (reference sequence). The CDR3 is 15 amino acids. Trimming removed 5 bases from V and 5 bases from J, with 18 bases in between. The CDR3 reads CASSPKDSFGTEAFF. The DNA of the CDR3 is TGTGCCAGCAGCCCGAAAGACAGCTTTGGGACTGAAGCTTTCTTT.

The chain combines TRBV29-1 with TRBJ2-1; 13 bases are a match to TRBD2. Germline assignment: CDR1 SQVTM and CDR2 ANQGSEA. The junction had 3 bases not matched to a gene; V was cut back by 4 bases and J by 6 bases. The CDR3 runs to 14 residues. The CDR3 protein is CSVARTSGSNEQFF. CDR3 bases: TGCAGCGTTGCCCGGACTAGCGGGAGCAATGAGCAGTTCTTC.

For this clonotype: A junction end diverges from the germline sequence, so it may reflect a read error. This rearrangement joins TRBV20-1 to TRBJ2-7; unclear D gene. This CDR3 spans 12 amino acids. CDR1 DFQATT and CDR2 SNEGSKA come from the germline V gene (reference sequence). CDR3 in DNA: TGCAGTGCTAGAGAAGGCCTTCGAGAGCGGTACTTC. Translation: CSAREGLRERYF.

The CDR3 loop is CAIGAGEDYEQYF. In DNA form, the CDR3 reads TGTGCCATCGGTGCAGGGGAGGACTACGAGCAGTACTTC. The chain links TRBV10-3 to TRBJ2-5; D may match TRBD1 or TRBD2 (6 bases each). The J call is in doubt because the DNA end fits TRBJ2-7 better. The CDR3 is 13 residues long. Germline lookup yields CDR1 ENHRY and CDR2 SYGVKD.

This clonotype was counted once. The chain has TRBV20-1 and TRBJ1-5; D is possibly TRBD1 (5 bases). The V gene lost 0 bases and the J gene lost 5 bases, with 14 bases spanning the gap. The CDR3 runs to 15 residues. Germline V CDR1 and CDR2: DFQATT, SNEGSKA (reference sequence). The CDR3 DNA is TGCAGTGCTAGAGATCGGGGGGGGACCTATCAGCCCCAGCATTTT. It is translated as CSARDRGGTYQPQHF.

The chain uses TRBV10-3 and TRBJ1-2; 9 nucleotides match TRBD1. Per germline, CDR1 ENHRY and CDR2 SYGVKD. The CDR3 covers 17 residues. Germline trimming cut 1 base from V and 5 bases from J; bases unmatched to any gene: 11. The CDR3 DNA follows: TGTGCCATCAGTGAGTTAGGGACAGGGACAAGTGGGTATGGCTACACCTTC. Residues: CAISELGTGTSGYGYTF.

This clonotype showed up just a few times. V is TRBV28 and J is TRBJ2-5; D is perhaps TRBD1 (5 bases). CDR3 length: 15 residues. Germline V gene sequence: CDR1 MDHEN, CDR2 SYDVKM. Trimming took off 5 bases at V and 2 bases at J, with 15 bases between the two ends. The CDR3 here is CASSVRRQTQETQYF. The CDR3 DNA is TGTGCCAGCAGTGTTCGCCGACAGACACAAGAGACCCAGTACTTC. The variable domain in full, completed from reference TRBV28 and TRBJ2-5, reads DVKVTQSSRYLVKRTGEKVFLECVQDMDHENMFWYRQDPGLGLRLIYFSYDVKMKEKGDIPEGYSVSREKKERFSLILESASTNQTSMYLCASSVRRQTQETQYFGPGTRLLVL.

V is TRBV29-1 and J is TRBJ2-5; 7 nucleotides match TRBD1. The CDR3 has 13 residues. J was trimmed by 11 bases and V by 0 bases; bases with no gene match: 9. CDR1 SQVTM and CDR2 ANQGSEA come from the germline V gene. CDR3 DNA: TGCAGCGTTGAAGATAGCACCCAGGGGGAGCAGTACTTC. It encodes CSVEDSTQGEQYF. The whole variable domain, filled in from reference TRBV29-1 and TRBJ2-5, reads SAVISQKPSRDICQRGTSLTIQCQVDSQVTMMFWYRQQPGQSLTLIATANQGSEATYESGFVIDKFPISRPNLTFSTLTVSNMSPEDSSIYLCSVEDSTQGEQYFGPGTRLLVL.

The rearrangement uses TRBV5-1 and TRBJ1-3; no clear D. The CDR3 totals 17 residues. The V gene's germline CDR1 is SGHRS and CDR2 YFSETQ. The V end lost 0 bases, the J end lost 0 bases, and 13 bases lay between the germline ends. The CDR3 DNA is TGCGCCAGCAGCTTGGAGTCGGGCAGACCCTCTGGAAACACCATATATTTT. This sequence encodes CASSLESGRPSGNTIYF.

In the case of this clonotype: Compared with germline, one end of the junction differs, possibly owing to a read error. The chain employs TRBV4-1 and TRBJ2-7; 9 bases agree with TRBD1. The CDR3 is made up of 16 amino acids. Germline assignment: CDR1 MGHRA and CDR2 YSYEKL. CDR3 sequence: CANSQSDPGQGDEQYF. The CDR3 coding sequence is TGCGCCAACAGCCAAAGCGATCCGGGACAGGGTGACGAGCAGTACTTC.

This clonotype was picked up a small number of times. This chain uses TRBV6-2 or TRBV6-3 with TRBJ2-1, with 11 bases aligning to TRBD2. The CDR3 consists of 17 residues. V shed 6 bases and J 7 bases; nucleotides not matched to a gene: 14. Germline V gene data show CDR1 as MNHEY and CDR2 as SVGEGT. CDR3 region: CASRPTSGSPGGNEQFF. The CDR3 DNA is TGTGCCAGCAGACCAACTAGCGGGAGCCCCGGTGGTAATGAGCAGTTCTTC.